What follows describes a single T cell receptor beta chain. The antigen is not known. The sample belongs to a study of cytomegalovirus exposure and HLA in healthy donors. The study ran its PCR with 60 Vbeta and 13 Jbeta primers. This table comes from immunoSEQ multiplex PCR, and its TCRdb copy is limited to in-frame clones, with some not included. The table has some 150,000 clones, roughly 80% seen once. In germline, CDR1 is SGHVS, CDR2 FNYEAQ. The CDR3 contains 14 residues. Trimming cost V 1 base and J 5 bases, with 11 bases left between them. Whole-study findings and limits: Analyzed later, most CMV-associated TCR beta chains appeared HLA-restricted.

The TCR originated in a middle-aged man in good health and CMV-seropositive. Sequences were obtained from PBMCs. V and J are TRBV7-6 and TRBJ1-2; D is unclear. CDR3 sequence: CASSLEPGSYGYTF. In DNA, the CDR3 is TGTGCCAGCAGCTTAGAACCAGGATCATATGGCTACACCTTC. Based on the CDR3 plus reference TRBV7-6 and TRBJ1-2, the full variable domain is GAGVSQSPRYKVTKRGQDVALRCDPISGHVSLYWYRQALGQGPEFLTYFNYEAQQDKSGLPNDRFSAERPEGSISTLTIQRTEQRDSAMYRCASSLEPGSYGYTFGSGTRLTVV.